This TCR beta chain was documented in a study of blood T cell repertoires in COVID-19. The table came from immunoSEQ multiplex PCR; TCRdb's copy has only in-frame clones and leaves some out. The table records under 200,000 clones, roughly 80% of them present only once. This receptor was obtained from a woman aged 55-75 years with acute COVID-19. Source material: PBMCs or T cells enriched from blood (not recorded which).

The CDR3 sequence is CASSQEESGRETQYF. For the CDR3, the DNA is TGTGCCAGCAGCCAAGAAGAGTCGGGGAGGGAGACCCAGTACTTC. This chain links TRBV4-2 with TRBJ2-5, with D perhaps matching TRBD2 (6 bases). The CDR3 is 15 amino acids. The V gene's germline CDR1 is LGHNA and CDR2 YNFKEQ. The V end was cut by 0 bases, the J end by 5 bases, with 13 bases between.